This T cell receptor (beta chain) was found in a study of cytomegalovirus exposure and HLA in healthy donors. Study-level background: T cells numbering around 200 million yielded some 110 million unique TCR beta sequences in an earlier analysis. Early on, a data release was issued that held 65 million to 100 million unique TCRs from HLA-typed donors. Study-wide results and limits: The productive fraction for most TCR beta V segments was about 87% or about 30% in an earlier analysis. Later analysis indicated greater clonal expansion among HLA-associated TCR beta chains than among equally common other chains.

This CDR3 has 13 residues. Germline CDR1 SGHAT, CDR2 FQNNGV. V was pared by 5 bases and J by 1 base, with 9 bases between. As to this clone: The antigen is not known.

Primers for the PCR totalled 60 Vbeta and 13 Jbeta. TCRdb's copy holds only in-frame clones and misses some; the assay was immunoSEQ multiplex PCR. The data show 150,000 to 200,000 clones, over 75% seen once. The chain couples TRBV11-2 to TRBJ2-7, with D possibly TRBD1 on 6 matching bases. This sequence originates from a woman aged 45 to 65 in good health and CMV-seronegative. Sequencing input: PBMCs. The CDR3 loop is CASSHGQSYEQYF. Written as DNA, the CDR3 is TGTGCCAGCAGCCACGGACAGTCCTACGAGCAGTACTTC.